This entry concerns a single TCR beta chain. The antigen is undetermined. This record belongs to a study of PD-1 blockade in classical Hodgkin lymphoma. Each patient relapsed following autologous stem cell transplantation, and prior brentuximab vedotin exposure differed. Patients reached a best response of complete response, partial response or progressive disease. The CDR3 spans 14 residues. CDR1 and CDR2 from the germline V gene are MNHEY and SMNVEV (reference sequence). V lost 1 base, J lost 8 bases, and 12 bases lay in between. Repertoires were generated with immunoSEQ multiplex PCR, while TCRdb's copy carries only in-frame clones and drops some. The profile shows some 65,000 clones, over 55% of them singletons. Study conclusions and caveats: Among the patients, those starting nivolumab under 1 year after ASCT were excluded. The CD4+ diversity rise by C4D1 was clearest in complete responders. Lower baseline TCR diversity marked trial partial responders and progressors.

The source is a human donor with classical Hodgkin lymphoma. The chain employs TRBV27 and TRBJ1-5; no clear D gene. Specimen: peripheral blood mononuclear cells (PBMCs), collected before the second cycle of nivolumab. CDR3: CASSLYTGGEPQHF. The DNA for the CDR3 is TGTGCCAGCAGTTTATATACCGGTGGGGAGCCCCAGCATTTT.